Listed below are T cell receptor beta chains from one sample, sequenced in a study of memory CD4+ T cells and cytomegalovirus serostatus. TCRdb's copy holds only in-frame clones and misses some; the assay was immunoSEQ multiplex PCR. Of 40,000 to 55,000 clones listed, 60% to 80% are singletons. Sequences were obtained from memory CD4+ T cells from blood. The receptors come from an adult in good health and CMV-seronegative. Each CDR3 is given with its conserved first and last residue. A D gene is named only where the DNA matches it firmly. Expanded clones are given a class, and other clones once, few, many or no size at all.

>TRBV2|NA|TRBD2|TRBJ2-7
CASRKGVTAGGTYEQYF
TGTGCCAGCCGGAAGGGGGTTACGGCGGGAGGGACCTACGAGCAGTACTTC
>TRBV12-5|NA|TRBD1|TRBJ2-2
CASGFLTGEAGELFF
TGTGCTAGTGGTTTTTTGACAGGGGAGGCCGGGGAGCTGTTTTTT
>TRBV7-9|NA|TRBD2|TRBJ2-2
CASEQAGVGPTGELFF
TGTGCCAGCGAGCAAGCGGGAGTTGGACCCACCGGGGAGCTGTTTTTT
>TRBV25-1|NA|NA|TRBJ2-3
CASSEGQGSPDTQYF
TGTGCCAGCAGTGAAGGGCAGGGAAGCCCCGATACGCAGTATTTT
>TRBV7-9|NA|NA|TRBJ1-4
CASSVGRINEKLFF
TGTGCCAGCAGCGTGGGACGGATTAATGAAAAACTGTTTTTT
>TRBV1|NA|NA|TRBJ2-3
CTSSQPGGGYTDTQYF
TGCACCAGCAGCCAACCTGGGGGCGGCTACACAGATACGCAGTATTTT
>TRBV11-2|NA|NA|TRBJ1-4
CASSDGTRGGEKLFF
TGTGCCAGCAGCGATGGGACACGGGGTGGGGAAAAACTGTTTTTT
>TRBV29-1|NA|TRBD1|TRBJ2-3
CSVTGAAPASTDTQYF
TGCAGCGTTACAGGGGCCGCCCCTGCTAGCACAGATACGCAGTATTTT
>TRBV2|NA|NA|TRBJ2-2
CASSEAQAPGGELFF
TGTGCCAGCAGTGAAGCACAGGCCCCGGGAGGGGAGCTGTTTTTT
>TRBV14|NA|NA|TRBJ2-7
CASSQSPYEQYF
TGTGCCAGCAGCCAATCCCCCTACGAGCAGTACTTC
>TRBV15|medium-sized|NA|TRBJ1-5
CATSRDQQPQHF
TGTGCCACCAGCAGAGATCAACAGCCCCAGCATTTT
>TRBV7-2|NA|TRBD2|TRBJ2-1
CASSPAGTSGVGSYNEQFF
TGTGCCAGCAGCCCCGCCGGGACTAGCGGTGTAGGATCCTACAATGAGCAGTTCTTC
>TRBV11-3|NA|TRBD2|TRBJ2-7
CASSPLAFEQYF
TGTGCCAGCAGCCCACTAGCGTTCGAGCAGTACTTC
>TRBV6-1|NA|NA|TRBJ2-3
CASSEARYWRGDTDTQYF
TGTGCCAGCAGTGAAGCGCGCTATTGGCGAGGCGACACAGATACGCAGTATTTT
>TRBV28|NA|NA|TRBJ2-5
CASSSGSFRGRGETQYF
TGTGCCAGCAGTTCCGGATCTTTCCGGGGACGGGGAGAGACCCAGTACTTC
>TRBV7-6|NA|NA|TRBJ2-3
CASSENSLGGQYF
TGTGCCAGCAGCGAAAACTCCCTCGGGGGGCAGTATTTT
>TRBV6-5|NA|NA|TRBJ1-2
CASSLKGLGYTF
TGTGCCAGCAGCCTTAAAGGCCTGGGCTACACCTTC
>TRBV4-1|NA|NA|TRBJ2-2
CASRDRLRRGELFF
TGCGCCAGCCGCGATAGGTTGCGGCGCGGGGAGCTGTTTTTT
>TRBV2|NA|TRBD1|TRBJ1-2
CASSEALFPRTGKNYGYTF
TGTGCCAGCAGTGAAGCGCTTTTTCCGAGGACAGGGAAAAACTATGGCTACACCTTC
>TRBV5-4|few|NA|TRBJ1-5
CASSLGWNQPQHF
TGTGCCAGCAGCTTGGGGTGGAATCAGCCCCAGCATTTT
>TRBV5-4|NA|NA|TRBJ2-7
CASSFRGTISGEQYF
TGTGCCAGCAGCTTTAGGGGGACAATTTCGGGGGAGCAGTACTTC
>TRBV10-3|once|TRBD2|TRBJ2-1
CAIDTSSGGQYNEQFF
TGTGCCATCGATACTAGCTCGGGAGGGCAATACAATGAGCAGTTCTTC
>TRBV5-1|once|TRBD1|TRBJ2-7
CASSLRTGTGYFYEQYF
TGCGCCAGCAGCTTGCGCACCGGGACAGGGTACTTCTACGAGCAGTACTTC
>TRBV19|NA|NA|TRBJ1-1
CASNQKSNTEAFF
TGTGCCAGTAACCAGAAATCGAACACTGAAGCTTTCTTT
>TRBV18|NA|NA|TRBJ1-3
CASSPSAREGGNTIYF
TGTGCCAGCTCACCCTCGGCCCGGGAAGGTGGAAACACCATATATTTT
>TRBV19|NA|TRBD1|TRBJ2-7
CASSADRGGSYEQYF
TGTGCCAGTAGTGCGGACAGGGGGGGATCCTACGAGCAGTACTTC
>TRBV18|NA|NA|TRBJ1-4
CASSRQNEKLFF
TGTGCCAGCTCACGGCAAAATGAAAAACTGTTTTTT
>TRBV5-4|NA|NA|TRBJ2-7
CASSVKAPSPGGFHEQYF
TGTGCCAGCAGCGTCAAAGCTCCGTCCCCCGGGGGATTCCACGAGCAGTACTTC
>TRBV6-5|NA|NA|TRBJ2-3
CASARGVQSTDTQYF
TGTGCCAGCGCCCGCGGGGTTCAAAGCACAGATACGCAGTATTTT
>TRBV7-2|NA|NA|TRBJ2-7
CASREGGGRYEQYF
TGTGCCAGCAGAGAGGGGGGCGGTCGCTACGAGCAGTACTTC
>TRBV9|NA|NA|TRBJ2-2
CASSVEDSFPGELFF
TGTGCCAGCAGCGTAGAGGACAGCTTCCCCGGGGAGCTGTTTTTT
>TRBV2|NA|NA|TRBJ1-4
CASTEGTGRKKLFF
TGTGCCAGCACTGAAGGCACAGGGAGGAAAAAACTGTTTTTT
>TRBV10-1|NA|TRBD2|TRBJ2-2
CASSLAGGTGELFF
TGCGCCAGCAGTCTAGCGGGAGGGACCGGGGAGCTGTTTTTT
>TRBV14|NA|NA|TRBJ2-2
CASSQVKGLLAGELFF
TGTGCCAGCAGCCAAGTAAAGGGCTTGTTGGCCGGGGAGCTGTTTTTT
>TRBV28|few|NA|TRBJ1-5
CASSSGAQPQHF
TGTGCCAGCAGTTCCGGGGCTCAGCCCCAGCATTTT
>TRBV7-2|few|NA|TRBJ2-3
CASSLSTDTQYF
TGTGCCAGCAGCCTCAGCACAGATACGCAGTATTTT
>TRBV7-4|NA|NA|TRBJ2-3
CASSQPDGFLGQYF
TGTGCCAGCAGCCAGCCAGACGGGTTCCTCGGGCAGTATTTT
>TRBV10-3|once|TRBD1|TRBJ2-2
CATKPGQGSSGELFF
TGTGCCACCAAACCGGGACAGGGGTCATCCGGGGAGCTGTTTTTT
>TRBV9|NA|NA|TRBJ1-2
CASSVGQFGTRSYGYTF
TGTGCCAGCAGCGTGGGGCAGTTCGGAACCCGGTCCTATGGCTACACCTTC
>TRBV14|once|NA|TRBJ2-2
CASSRDRTGELFF
TGTGCCAGCAGCCGGGATAGAACCGGGGAGCTGTTTTTT
>TRBV4-1|NA|TRBD2|TRBJ2-3
CASSQDFSGRDTQYF
TGCGCCAGCAGCCAAGATTTTAGCGGGAGGGATACGCAGTATTTT
>TRBV6-1|NA|NA|TRBJ2-7
CATSPNYEQYF
TGTGCCACCAGCCCTAACTACGAGCAGTACTTC
>TRBV19|once|TRBD1|TRBJ2-5
CASSVRLTGGETQYF
TGTGCCAGTAGTGTGAGGCTGACAGGGGGAGAGACCCAGTACTTC
>TRBV18|NA|NA|TRBJ1-2
CASSAAQSYGYTF
TGTGCCAGCTCAGCCGCACAGAGCTATGGCTACACCTTC
>TRBV10-3|NA|NA|TRBJ2-7
CAISDAGLQYF
TGTGCCATCAGTGACGCGGGACTTCAGTACTTC